A selection of T cell receptor beta chains follows, all from one sample in a study of post-analysis software for immune sequencing data. TCRdb analysed the PCR reads with MiXCR anew, one entry per CDR3 protein. The sample gives 740,000 or so distinct CDR3 sequences, 53% of which show up once; approximately 4.5% is in the top ten. The specimen was blood. Receptors originate from a girl aged 5-17 years with multiple sclerosis. CDR3s include the opening cysteine and the closing phenylalanine or tryptophan. Each record gives: V gene, clone size, D gene, J gene, CDR3 DNA, CDR3 protein. The D gene is left open where the match is weak. Clone size is not always given. Where it is, it says once, few, many or a class for expanded clones.

V gene: TRBV14; clone size: -; D gene: -; J gene: TRBJ2-5; CDR3 DNA: TGTGCCAGCAGCCAAGGACACCCCAGGGGGACCCAGTACTTC; CDR3 protein: CASSQGHPRGTQYF
V gene: TRBV12-3/TRBV12-4; clone size: -; D gene: -; J gene: TRBJ1-3; CDR3 DNA: TGTGCCAGCAGTCCCGGGTCATCCAGTGGAAACACCATATATTTT; CDR3 protein: CASSPGSSSGNTIYF
V gene: TRBV6-5; clone size: -; D gene: TRBD2; J gene: TRBJ2-7; CDR3 DNA: TGTGCCAGCGGGCTAGCGGGGAGATCCTACGAGCAGTACTTC; CDR3 protein: CASGLAGRSYEQYF
V gene: TRBV20-1; clone size: few; D gene: TRBD1; J gene: TRBJ1-1; CDR3 DNA: TGCAGTGCTAGGGGACAGGGAGAGACTGAAGCTTTCTTT; CDR3 protein: CSARGQGETEAFF
V gene: TRBV7-9; clone size: few; D gene: -; J gene: TRBJ1-2; CDR3 DNA: TGTGCCAGCAGCATACCCGGGACAAGGGTAAACGGCTACACCTTC; CDR3 protein: CASSIPGTRVNGYTF
V gene: TRBV5-1; clone size: -; D gene: -; J gene: TRBJ2-4; CDR3 DNA: TGCGCCAGCAGCTTGGAAGTCAAAACCAAAAACATTCAGTACTTC; CDR3 protein: CASSLEVKTKNIQYF
V gene: TRBV6-5; clone size: once; D gene: -; J gene: TRBJ1-1; CDR3 DNA: TGTGCCAGCAGTTCACGAATGGTTAGAAAGGGAGCTTTCTTT; CDR3 protein: CASSSRMVRKGAFF
V gene: TRBV3-1; clone size: -; D gene: -; J gene: TRBJ2-1; CDR3 DNA: TGTGCCAGCAGCCAAACCGCGACTAGTCCCGAGCAGTTCTTC; CDR3 protein: CASSQTATSPEQFF
V gene: TRBV27; clone size: -; D gene: -; J gene: TRBJ2-1; CDR3 DNA: TGTGCCAGCCGTTCGCCAAGGTTCAATGAGCAGTTCTTC; CDR3 protein: CASRSPRFNEQFF
V gene: TRBV3-1; clone size: few; D gene: -; J gene: TRBJ2-5; CDR3 DNA: TGTGCCAGCAGCCAAGTCAGCAGCGGTTCGTCGGGGACCCAGTACTTC; CDR3 protein: CASSQVSSGSSGTQYF
V gene: TRBV6-2/TRBV6-3; clone size: -; D gene: TRBD1; J gene: TRBJ2-1; CDR3 DNA: TGTGCCAGCGATAGAACAGGGGCTACCTCCTACAATGAGCAGTTCTTC; CDR3 protein: CASDRTGATSYNEQFF
V gene: TRBV2; clone size: -; D gene: -; J gene: TRBJ2-1; CDR3 DNA: TGTGCCAGCAGTGAATGGAGGGGGGCTGAAGATACGCAGTTCTTC; CDR3 protein: CASSEWRGAEDTQFF
V gene: TRBV20-1; clone size: -; D gene: -; J gene: TRBJ2-5; CDR3 DNA: TGCAGCGCTAGAAAGCAGTCCGGGACCTGGGAGACCCAGTACTTC; CDR3 protein: CSARKQSGTWETQYF
V gene: TRBV27; clone size: -; D gene: TRBD1; J gene: TRBJ1-2; CDR3 DNA: TGTGCCAGCAGCCTATCGTGGACAGGGGACCATGGCTACACCTTC; CDR3 protein: CASSLSWTGDHGYTF
V gene: TRBV5-1; clone size: once; D gene: TRBD1; J gene: TRBJ2-5; CDR3 DNA: TGCGCCAGCAGCGCTTTGACAGGGAAAGAGACCCAGTACTTC; CDR3 protein: CASSALTGKETQYF
V gene: TRBV2; clone size: -; D gene: TRBD1; J gene: TRBJ2-7; CDR3 DNA: TGTGCCAGCACTGAGGCCGGGACAGTTGGCGAGCAGTACTTC; CDR3 protein: CASTEAGTVGEQYF
V gene: TRBV20-1; clone size: few; D gene: TRBD1; J gene: TRBJ1-2; CDR3 DNA: TGCAGTGCTAGAGACCGGACAGGGGATCAGCGCTATGGCTACACCTTC; CDR3 protein: CSARDRTGDQRYGYTF
V gene: TRBV29-1; clone size: few; D gene: -; J gene: TRBJ2-1; CDR3 DNA: TGCAGCGTTGTCCCAGCAAGAAGTGAGCAGTTCTTC; CDR3 protein: CSVVPARSEQFF
V gene: TRBV9; clone size: -; D gene: -; J gene: TRBJ1-1; CDR3 DNA: TGTGCCAGCAGCCCCTCCGGGGCAGGCACTGAAGCTTTCTTT; CDR3 protein: CASSPSGAGTEAFF
V gene: TRBV10-3; clone size: -; D gene: TRBD2; J gene: TRBJ2-5; CDR3 DNA: TGTGCCATCAGTGGGTCGATGGGAGGGGCAGAGACCCAGTACTTC; CDR3 protein: CAISGSMGGAETQYF
V gene: TRBV10-3; clone size: -; D gene: -; J gene: TRBJ2-6; CDR3 DNA: TGTGCCATCAGTGAGTCTGTGGCCGGGGCCAACGCCCTGACTTTC; CDR3 protein: CAISESVAGANALTF
V gene: TRBV7-2; clone size: -; D gene: -; J gene: TRBJ2-5; CDR3 DNA: TGTGCCAGCAGCTCTAGCCGACAGACAAACAATGAGCAGTACTTC; CDR3 protein: CASSSSRQTNNEQYF